Only a few counts were recorded for the clone carrying this TCR beta chain. As yet, its antigen is unknown. The data originate from a study of T cell repertoires in cytomegalovirus infection. Study overall: Public TCR beta signatures indicated both CMV infection and matching HLA type. Study observations and caveats: CMV-specific TCR beta clonotypes restricted by HLA-C dominated the ex vivo response.

TCRdb re-called the reads with MiXCR, one entry per CDR3 protein. In the table there are tens of thousands of distinct CDR3 sequences, about a fifth of which are singletons. V was clipped by 3 bases and J by 6 bases, with 12 bases between them. CDR3 length equals 14 residues. Per the germline V gene, CDR1 is MNHEY and CDR2 is SMNVEV (reference sequence). The sample was CD8+ T cells from cultured PBMCs, taken from culture after CMV antigen stimulation. The chain uses TRBV27 and TRBJ2-1; D ambiguous. The receptor was derived from a human donor in good health (CMV status not recorded). Some clones in this sample may be carry-over from other donors' samples. The CDR3 nucleotides are TGTGCCAGCAGTTTGGGATCAGCAGGCAATGAGCAGTTCTTC. Translating gives CASSLGSAGNEQFF.